This T cell receptor beta chain comes out of a study of blood T cells in healthy people across ages. Overall study results and limits: Donors of long life had a larger count of naive CD4+ cells and greater diversity than aged donors.

No fewer than 6 million PBMCs went into each sample. CDR3 size: 14 residues. V lost 6 bases and J 4 bases, leaving 13 bases between the germline ends. Germline CDR1 SGHAT, CDR2 FQNNGV. Next came a second PCR, run for 7 to 11 cycles, which used a sample-barcoded 5' primer along with a J-beta primer mix. TCRdb re-called the 5' RACE reads with MiXCR, one entry per CDR3 protein. The sample has around 1,800,000 distinct CDR3 sequences, 39% seen once. As for this clonotype: What it recognizes is unknown.

What was sequenced was blood. This TCR came from a human donor in good health. This sequence joins TRBV11-2 and TRBJ1-3; D is uncertain. DNA of the CDR3: TGTGCCAGCAGTAGGCCGGGGTCGGGAAACACCATATATTTT. It translates to CASSRPGSGNTIYF.